The 6 T cell receptor beta chains below come from one sample, sequenced in a study of shared clonotypes between healthy human individuals. Measured with immunoSEQ multiplex PCR; TCRdb has only the in-frame clones, and not every one. The sample yields some 2,000,000 clones, about 95% seen once. Naive CD8 cells comprised CD45RO-negative, CCR7-positively selected cells, excluding terminally differentiated effector memory CD45RA+ cells. Source material: naive CD8+ T cells sorted from blood. The receptor set was obtained from a man aged 18 to 29 in good health.

Regarding this clone: Other nucleotide sequences in the sample specify the same CDR3. V and J are TRBV4-1 and TRBJ2-7; perhaps TRBD2 as D (6 bases). The V gene's germline CDR1 is MGHRA and CDR2 YSYEKL. V shed 2 bases and J shed 2 bases, with 13 bases lying between them. CDR3 length: 15 amino acids. The CDR3, as DNA: TGCGCCAGCAGCCAAAGGACGGGGGAAGCCTACGAGCAGTACTTC. It codes for CASSQRTGEAYEQYF.

This clone occurred once. This chain uses TRBV28 with TRBJ1-5; no reliable D call. Germline V CDR1 and CDR2: MDHEN, SYDVKM. V shed 7 bases and J shed 0 bases, with 7 bases lying between them. The CDR3 runs 13 residues. The CDR3 DNA reads TGTGCCAGCAACGGTGATAGCAATCAGCCCCAGCATTTT. It specifies CASNGDSNQPQHF.

V gene TRBV7-8 combines with J gene TRBJ2-2; D ambiguous. This CDR3 region has 15 residues. Between the trimmed V and J ends, which lost 3 bases and 2 bases, there was a span of 10 bases. Per germline, CDR1 SGHVS and CDR2 FQNEAQ. The CDR3 DNA sequence: TGTGCCAGCAGCTTCCGGCAGATAAACACCGGGGAGCTGTTTTTT. As protein: CASSFRQINTGELFF.

The CDR3 sequence is CASQIAAYNEQFF. The CDR3 DNA follows: TGTGCCAGTCAGATAGCAGCTTACAATGAGCAGTTCTTC. The chain joins TRBV6-6 to TRBJ2-1; D ambiguous. Germline values: CDR1 MNHNY, CDR2 SVGAGI (reference sequence). With 9 bases removed from V and 4 bases from J, the gap between germline ends came to 13 bases. There are 13 residues in the CDR3.

Notes on this clone: Other DNA sequences within the sample encode an identical CDR3. The CDR3 DNA reads TGCGCCAGCAGCCAAGTCGGGACCTCCTACGAGCAGTACTTC. Translation gives CASSQVGTSYEQYF. The V and J genes are TRBV4-1 and TRBJ2-7; either TRBD1 or TRBD2 may fit D (5 bases each). This CDR3 region has 14 residues. V was cut by 1 base and J by 0 bases, with 7 bases left in between. The germline gives CDR1 MGHRA, CDR2 YSYEKL.

The chain has TRBV7-8 and TRBJ1-5, with D perhaps matching TRBD1 (5 bases). This CDR3 region has 15 residues. Trimming stripped 1 base from V and 4 bases from J, with 11 bases between. Germline CDR1 is SGHVS and CDR2 is FQNEAQ. CDR3 region: CASSLGGAWNQPQHF. The CDR3 coding sequence is TGTGCCAGCAGCTTAGGAGGGGCCTGGAATCAGCCCCAGCATTTT.